Below are 15 T cell receptor beta chains sequenced from a single sample in a study of cytomegalovirus exposure and HLA in healthy donors (dated by TCRdb to between 2016 and 2019). The protocol used for the library was the immunoSEQ multiplex PCR assay. A mixture of 60 forward primers for TCR Vbeta segments and 13 reverse primers for TCR Jbeta segments was used in the multiplex PCR. TCRdb re-hosts the immuneACCESS table, in-frame sequences only. Its copies lack some clones; in the studies checked, an unresolved V gene accounts for under half of them, and the cause for the rest is not known. The table for this sample lists approximately 180,000 clones; approximately 72% of them were counted only once. The ten largest account for roughly 2.5% of the sample. Sequenced input: PBMCs. The receptors derive from a human donor in good health.

Remarks on this clone: Other nucleotide sequences in the sample specify the same CDR3. This rearrangement joins TRBV7-9 to TRBJ1-3; D gene unclear. V dropped 8 bases and J dropped 7 bases, with 12 bases sitting between them. Germline V gives CDR1 SEHNR, CDR2 FQNEAQ (reference sequence). The CDR3 extends over 12 amino acids. The CDR3 region has the DNA TGTGCCAGCTCCCCCTCGGGGAACACCATATATTTT. Amino acids: CASSPSGNTIYF.

The rearrangement joins TRBV10-3 to TRBJ2-2, with 7 positions matching TRBD1. Looked up from germline, CDR1 is ENHRY and CDR2 is SYGVKD. This CDR3 has 15 residues. V lost 4 bases to trimming and J lost 4 bases; unmatched junction nucleotides: 6. Here the CDR3 reads CAISGRDSGTGELFF. CDR3 sequence (DNA): TGTGCCATCAGTGGTCGGGACAGCGGCACCGGGGAGCTGTTTTTT.

This rearrangement joins TRBV27 to TRBJ2-2; D perhaps matches TRBD1 (6 bases). CDR1 is MNHEY, CDR2 SMNVEV, per germline (reference sequence). This CDR3 spans 14 amino acids. Trimming pared 9 bases from V and 2 bases from J, leaving 13 bases between. The CDR3, as DNA: TGTGCCAGTACGACAGGTATTAACACCGGGGAGCTGTTTTTT. This translates into CASTTGINTGELFF.

The chain joins TRBV7-9 to TRBJ2-7; 7 bases agree with TRBD1. V trimming: 1 base; J trimming: 3 bases; junction bases outside the gene matches: 12. Germline CDR1 and CDR2: SEHNR and FQNEAQ (reference sequence). The CDR3 totals 17 residues. DNA for the CDR3: TGTGCCAGCAGCTTAGTGAGGGGTGGGGGACAGAGCTACGAGCAGTACTTC. This codes for CASSLVRGGGQSYEQYF.

The chain combines TRBV7-9 with TRBJ2-5, with 9 positions matching TRBD2. This CDR3 region has 16 residues. The junction had 9 bases not matched to a gene; V was cut back by 2 bases and J by 5 bases. Per germline, CDR1 SEHNR and CDR2 FQNEAQ (reference sequence). The CDR3 loop reads CASSLLAGGPAETQYF. The CDR3 nucleotides are TGTGCCAGCAGCTTACTGGCGGGGGGGCCAGCGGAGACCCAGTACTTC.

The CDR3 DNA is TGCGCCAGCAGATACCGGGACAGGGGATACAATGAGCAGTTCTTC. This sequence encodes CASRYRDRGYNEQFF. The chain carries TRBV5-1 and TRBJ2-1; 10 positions agree with TRBD1. Losses at the gene ends were 5 bases for V and 4 bases for J; bases not matched to a gene: 6. Germline loops: CDR1 SGHRS, CDR2 YFSETQ. This CDR3 spans 15 amino acids. Looking up the rest from reference TRBV5-1 and TRBJ2-1 gives the full variable domain: KAGVTQTPRYLIKTRGQQVTLSCSPISGHRSVSWYQQTPGQGLQFLFEYFSETQRNKGNFPGRFSGRQFSNSRSEMNVSTLELGDSALYLCASRYRDRGYNEQFFGPGTRLTVL.

The chain employs TRBV9 and TRBJ1-4; possible D gene TRBD1, 6 bases. Germline V gene sequence: CDR1 SGDLS, CDR2 YYNGEE. Trimming took off 4 bases at V and 4 bases at J, with 14 bases between the two ends. The CDR3 consists of 15 residues. Here the CDR3 reads CASSLRTGYNEKLFF. DNA of the CDR3: TGTGCCAGCAGCCTACGAACAGGGTATAATGAAAAACTGTTTTTT.

The CDR3 nucleotides are TGCAGCGTTGAAGAGCCCCCAGCCGGGGACTATGGCTACACCTTC. Its translation: CSVEEPPAGDYGYTF. This chain uses TRBV29-1 with TRBJ1-2; no clear D gene. Germline CDR1 SQVTM, CDR2 ANQGSEA. This CDR3 is built from 15 residues. The V gene lost 0 bases and the J gene lost 3 bases, with 14 bases spanning the gap.

This sequence joins TRBV7-8 and TRBJ1-2; D is perhaps TRBD1 (6 bases). The CDR3 is 14 residues long. Trimming removed 3 bases from V and 4 bases from J, with 12 bases in between. CDR1 SGHVS and CDR2 FQNEAQ come from the germline V gene. In DNA, the CDR3 is TGTGCCAGCAGCTTCGAACAGGGAAGCTATGGCTACACCTTC. Its translation: CASSFEQGSYGYTF.

Concerning this clone: The sample contains more than one DNA sequence encoding this CDR3. The chain employs TRBV5-1 and TRBJ2-7; the D gene is possibly TRBD1 (6 bases). V shed 7 bases and J shed 3 bases, with 20 bases lying between them. The CDR3 totals 15 residues. Per germline, CDR1 SGHRS and CDR2 YFSETQ. CDR3 DNA: TGCGCCAGCTCCCCGGGACAAGGGCTAAACTACGAGCAGTACTTC. This gives the protein CASSPGQGLNYEQYF. The variable domain in full, completed from reference TRBV5-1 and TRBJ2-7, reads KAGVTQTPRYLIKTRGQQVTLSCSPISGHRSVSWYQQTPGQGLQFLFEYFSETQRNKGNFPGRFSGRQFSNSRSEMNVSTLELGDSALYLCASSPGQGLNYEQYFGPGTRLTVT.

This clone appeared once. This chain connects TRBV2 to TRBJ1-1, with 8 bases fitting TRBD1. Trimming took 7 bases from V and 4 from J; bases not matched to a gene: 11. Germline V gene data show CDR1 as SNHLY and CDR2 as FYNNEI. CDR3 length: 15 residues. This chain's CDR3 is CASTASGQVITEAFF. In DNA, the CDR3 is TGTGCCAGCACCGCCTCGGGACAGGTCATCACTGAAGCTTTCTTT. The full variable domain, its missing parts supplied by reference TRBV2 and TRBJ1-1, is EPEVTQTPSHQVTQMGQEVILRCVPISNHLYFYWYRQILGQKVEFLVSFYNNEISEKSEIFDDQFSVERPDGSNFTLKIRSTKLEDSAMYFCASTASGQVITEAFFGQGTRLTVV.

The rearrangement links TRBV11-3 to TRBJ2-1; TRBD1 matches at 8 bases. Trimming cost V 5 bases and J 4 bases; bases outside gene matches: 7. CDR1 is SGHNT, CDR2 YENEEA, per germline. This CDR3 comprises 15 residues. The CDR3 reads CASSRQGNDYNEQFF. CDR3 bases: TGTGCCAGCAGCCGACAGGGGAACGATTACAATGAGCAGTTCTTC.

The chain links TRBV7-2 to TRBJ2-4; the match to TRBD2 covers 14 bases. The J segment lost 8 bases and the V segment lost 5 bases, leaving 2 bases of the junction unmatched. The CDR3 length is 14 residues. Germline V lookup: CDR1 SGHTA, CDR2 FQGNSA. CDR3 DNA: TGTGCCAGCAGCCGACTAGCGGGGGGGTACATTCAGTACTTC. Amino acids: CASSRLAGGYIQYF.

V is TRBV5-1 and J is TRBJ1-4; D may be TRBD1 (6 bases). Trimming left V 4 bases short and J 3 bases short, with 13 bases between. The CDR3 contains 15 residues. Germline V gene data show CDR1 as SGHRS and CDR2 as YFSETQ. CDR3 amino acids: CASSPGAGANEKLFF. The CDR3 nucleotides are TGCGCCAGCAGCCCAGGGGCCGGGGCTAATGAAAAACTGTTTTTT.

For the CDR3, the DNA is TGTGCCTGGACCGGTGGGCTGGCCAAAAACATTCAGTACTTC. Amino acid sequence: CAWTGGLAKNIQYF. The chain recombines TRBV30 with TRBJ2-4; D uncertain. Germline CDR1 GTSNPN, CDR2 SVGIG (reference sequence). CDR3 size: 14 residues. V lost 4 bases and J lost 1, with 11 bases in between.